These 21 T cell receptor beta chains originate from one sample sequenced in a study of CD8+ T cells in alopecia areata. Treatment defined: oral pan-JAK inhibitor, 5-10 mg twice daily. The authors extracted RNA and reverse transcribed it into cDNA as the sequencing template. The data were produced by immunoSEQ multiplex PCR, yet TCRdb's version contains in-frame clones alone and is incomplete. The profile covers about 270,000 clones, with 45% to 70% appearing a single time and 0.75% to 0.95% taken by the ten largest. The specimen was CD4+ T cells sorted from blood, collected between weeks 51 and 54, from a patient treated with tofacitinib. Receptors originate from a human donor with alopecia areata.

The V and J genes are TRBV30 and TRBJ2-1, with TRBD1 matching 7 bases. V lost 7 bases to trimming and J lost 0 bases; unmatched junction nucleotides: 6. This CDR3 region has 14 residues. CDR1 and CDR2 from the germline V gene are GTSNPN and SVGIG (reference sequence). CDR3 residues: CASASGGSYNEQFF. CDR3 sequence (DNA): TGTGCCTCGGCCTCAGGGGGCTCCTACAATGAGCAGTTCTTC.

This clone is termed medium-sized. The rearrangement uses TRBV14 and TRBJ2-5; no firm D call. The CDR3 extends over 11 amino acids. The V end lost 1 base, the J end lost 9 bases, and 6 bases lay between the germline ends. Looked up from germline, CDR1 is SGHDN and CDR2 is FVKESK. CDR3 region: CASSQVGSQYF. CDR3 DNA sequence: TGTGCCAGCAGCCAAGTCGGGTCCCAGTACTTC.

This chain links TRBV6-5 with TRBJ2-5; 14 bases fit TRBD2. The V segment lost 2 bases and the J segment 5 bases; nucleotides outside the gene matches: 4. The V gene's germline CDR1 is MNHEY and CDR2 SVGAGI. The CDR3 is made up of 16 amino acids. CDR3 nucleotides: TGTGCCAGCAGTTACCCGGGACTAGCGGGGGCTGAGACCCAGTACTTC. It codes for CASSYPGLAGAETQYF.

This chain connects TRBV29-1 to TRBJ2-7, with 7 positions matching TRBD1. J was trimmed by 2 bases and V by 4 bases; bases with no gene match: 5. Germline V gene sequence: CDR1 SQVTM, CDR2 ANQGSEA. The length of the CDR3 is 13 residues. CDR3 region: CSVADRRAYEQYF. CDR3 nucleotide sequence: TGCAGCGTTGCGGACAGGCGAGCCTACGAGCAGTACTTC.

This clone was seen once. The rearrangement joins TRBV4-2 to TRBJ2-3; tentative D call: TRBD1 (6 bases). Germline V gives CDR1 LGHNA, CDR2 YNFKEQ. This CDR3 has 16 residues. V lost 5 bases and J 1 base, leaving 16 bases between the germline ends. CDR3 bases: TGTGCCAGCAGCACCATACAGGGCGTAGGCACAGATACGCAGTATTTT. Translation: CASSTIQGVGTDTQYF.

The rearrangement uses TRBV6-5 and TRBJ2-7, with 8 bases identical to TRBD1. CDR1 and CDR2 (germline): MNHEY, SVGAGI. The CDR3 is made up of 14 amino acids. Losses at the gene ends were 6 bases for V and 2 bases for J; bases not matched to a gene: 6. CDR3 in amino acids: CASSPDRGAYEQYF. The CDR3 DNA is TGTGCCAGCAGCCCCGACAGGGGCGCCTACGAGCAGTACTTC.

To note about this clone: This sample also contains other DNA sequences that code for the same CDR3. The chain employs TRBV10-3 and TRBJ1-5, with 11 bases identical to TRBD1. CDR3 length: 15 residues. V lost 0 bases and J lost 5; bases outside the gene matches: 0. Germline V gene lookup returns CDR1 ENHRY and CDR2 SYGVKD. Written as DNA, the CDR3 is TGTGCCATCAGTGAGTCGGACAGGGGGCATCAGCCCCAGCATTTT. Its protein product is CAISESDRGHQPQHF.

CDR3 coding DNA: TGTGCCAGCAGTGAATATGGGACCCGTGGTGAAAAACTGTTTTTT. This translates into CASSEYGTRGEKLFF. The chain is built from TRBV25-1 and TRBJ1-4; the D gene is possibly TRBD1 (5 bases). From germline, CDR1 is MGHDK and CDR2 SYGVNS. The CDR3 covers 15 residues. V lost 0 bases and J lost 7, with 12 bases in between.

In its sample, this clone was seen a few times. The chain recombines TRBV7-9 with TRBJ2-5, with 11 positions matching TRBD2. The germline V gene has CDR1 SEHNR and CDR2 FQNEAQ (reference sequence). V lost 0 bases and J lost 13; bases outside the gene matches: 7. The length of the CDR3 is 14 residues. DNA for the CDR3: TGTGCCAGCAGCTTAGCCCTAGCGGGGGGCCGAATGTACTTC. Protein sequence: CASSLALAGGRMYF.

This chain connects TRBV5-1 to TRBJ2-5; no clear D gene. Germline V lookup: CDR1 SGHRS, CDR2 YFSETQ. V lost 2 bases, J lost 2 bases, and 13 bases lay in between. The CDR3 loop spans 15 amino acids. The CDR3 reads CASSFSSSQQETQYF. DNA for the CDR3: TGCGCCAGCAGCTTCTCGAGTAGCCAACAAGAGACCCAGTACTTC.

This clone was seen only a few times. The gene calls are TRBV15 and TRBJ2-6, with D possibly matching TRBD1 (6 bases). The CDR3 loop spans 17 amino acids. V lost 0 bases to trimming and J lost 2 bases, with 11 bases between them. The V gene's germline CDR1 is LNHNV and CDR2 YYDKDF (reference sequence). The CDR3 loop is CATSRDLAGAGANVLTF. CDR3 DNA: TGTGCCACCAGCAGAGATCTTGCAGGGGCTGGGGCCAACGTCCTGACTTTC.

The chain is built from TRBV29-1 and TRBJ2-5; 14 positions match TRBD2. This CDR3 is built from 15 residues. Trimming at V came to 5 bases and at J to 5 bases, leaving 7 bases not matched to a gene. Germline CDR1 is SQVTM and CDR2 is ANQGSEA. This CDR3 is CSVYGLAGGRETQYF. The DNA of the CDR3 is TGCAGCGTTTATGGACTAGCGGGGGGCCGCGAGACCCAGTACTTC.

The V and J genes are TRBV30 and TRBJ2-1, with D perhaps matching TRBD1 (8 bases). The V gene's germline CDR1 is GTSNPN and CDR2 SVGIG (reference sequence). CDR3 length: 16 residues. Trimming shortened V by 2 bases and J by 5 bases, and 19 bases separated the two germline ends. The CDR3 sequence is CAWSRVKQGGHNEQFF. CDR3 in DNA: TGTGCCTGGAGTCGGGTGAAACAGGGGGGGCACAATGAGCAGTTCTTC.

The sample holds a few counts of this clone. The chain uses TRBV6-1 and TRBJ1-6, with D tentatively TRBD1 (6 bases). Germline loops: CDR1 MNHNS, CDR2 SASEGT. The CDR3 spans 13 residues. Trimming cost V 5 bases and J 10 bases, with 12 bases left between them. The CDR3 coding sequence is TGTGCCAGCAGTCAGGACAGTATCTCACCCCTCCACTTT. Translating gives CASSQDSISPLHF.

This clone was counted between two and nine times. J is TRBJ1-4 and V is TRBV29-1, with D unresolved. The CDR3 runs to 11 residues. The germline CDR1 and CDR2 sequences are SQVTM and ANQGSEA. V gave up 4 bases and J gave up 6 bases, with 6 bases separating them. This chain's CDR3 is CSVGEDEKLFF. The CDR3 region has the DNA TGCAGCGTTGGGGAAGATGAAAAACTGTTTTTT.

This clone has only a few counts. This sequence joins TRBV6-6 and TRBJ1-4; D might be TRBD1 (6 bases). Trimming took off 6 bases at V and 0 bases at J, with 8 bases between the two ends. The length of the CDR3 is 14 residues. The V gene's germline CDR1 is MNHNY and CDR2 SVGAGI (reference sequence). This chain's CDR3 is CASRRGTTNEKLFF. The DNA for the CDR3 is TGTGCCAGCAGGAGGGGGACAACTAATGAAAAACTGTTTTTT.

This clone has just one count. DNA of the CDR3: TGTGCCAGCAGCCCCGATTTAGGGGCCCAAGAGACCCAGTACTTC. Translating it yields CASSPDLGAQETQYF. J is TRBJ2-5 and V is TRBV9, with D possibly matching TRBD1 (5 bases). Trimming left V 4 bases short and J 1 base short, with 14 bases between. The V gene's germline CDR1 is SGDLS and CDR2 YYNGEE. The CDR3 spans 15 residues. The whole variable domain, filled in from reference TRBV9 and TRBJ2-5, reads DSGVTQTPKHLITATGQRVTLRCSPRSGDLSVYWYQQSLDQGLQFLIQYYNGEERAKGNILERFSAQQFPDLHSELNLSSLELGDSALYFCASSPDLGAQETQYFGPGTRLLVL.

This sequence joins TRBV6-5 and TRBJ2-5, with TRBD2 matching 8 bases. CDR3 length: 16 residues. Germline V lookup: CDR1 MNHEY, CDR2 SVGAGI. J gave up 5 bases and V 2 bases, and 10 bases lay outside the gene matches. Written as DNA, the CDR3 is TGTGCCAGCAGTTACCAGACCGGGAGGGCACTTGAGACCCAGTACTTC. It translates to CASSYQTGRALETQYF.

This clone was detected a few times. V gene TRBV5-1 combines with J gene TRBJ2-5; no definite D call. The CDR3 extends over 14 amino acids. Per germline, CDR1 SGHRS and CDR2 YFSETQ. V lost 3 bases and J 1 base, leaving 10 bases between the germline ends. Here the CDR3 reads CASSSVLFQETQYF. Here the CDR3 DNA reads TGCGCCAGCAGCTCAGTCCTGTTCCAAGAGACCCAGTACTTC.

V gene TRBV5-4 combines with J gene TRBJ2-5; TRBD1 aligns across 8 bases. This CDR3 contains 13 residues. Germline V gene lookup returns CDR1 SGHNT and CDR2 YYREEE (reference sequence). V was clipped by 4 bases and J by 3 bases; unmatched bases: 2. The CDR3 sequence: CASSPTGEETQYF. The CDR3 nucleotides are TGTGCCAGCAGCCCGACAGGGGAAGAGACCCAGTACTTC.

The CDR3 DNA sequence: TGCGCCAGCAGCCCCGGGACAGGGGGCCACGAGCAGTACTTC. Translating it yields CASSPGTGGHEQYF. The chain carries TRBV5-1 and TRBJ2-7, with 12 bases matching TRBD1. V was pared by 4 bases and J by 5 bases, with 4 bases of the junction left unmatched. Germline values: CDR1 SGHRS, CDR2 YFSETQ. The length of the CDR3 is 14 residues.